These T cell receptor beta chains were read from a single sample in a study of cytomegalovirus exposure and HLA in healthy donors. The data were produced by immunoSEQ multiplex PCR, yet TCRdb's version contains in-frame clones alone and is incomplete. The sample carries approximately 200,000 clones, 79% recorded once. Sequencing used PBMCs. These receptors all stem from a girl between 5 and 17 years old in good health and CMV-seropositive. CDR3s include the opening cysteine and the closing phenylalanine or tryptophan. D genes are given only for firm matches. Only some rows state a clone size, as once, few, many or a class for expanded clones.

size: NA
D: NA
J: TRBJ1-1
V: TRBV6-6
DNA: TGTGCCAGCAGTTACGCCAGGGCCACTGAAGCTTTCTTT
CDR3: CASSYARATEAFF

size: few
D: TRBD1
J: TRBJ2-2
V: TRBV2
DNA: TGTGCAACCAGACAGGGCGAGGCCGGGGAGCTGTTTTTT
CDR3: CATRQGEAGELFF

size: few
D: NA
J: TRBJ1-1
V: TRBV4-3
DNA: TGCGCCAGCAGCCAAGAAGTCCAGGGTATGAACACTGAAGCTTTCTTT
CDR3: CASSQEVQGMNTEAFF

size: NA
D: TRBD1
J: TRBJ2-4
V: TRBV13
DNA: TGTGCCAGCAGCTTAAGCAGGCTCGGGACAGGGAAAAACATTCAGTACTTC
CDR3: CASSLSRLGTGKNIQYF

size: NA
D: NA
J: TRBJ1-6
V: TRBV7-2
DNA: TGTGCCAGCAGCCCAGGATGGCCCCTCCACTTT
CDR3: CASSPGWPLHF

size: NA
D: NA
J: TRBJ1-5
V: TRBV10-2
DNA: TGCGCCAGCAGTGAGTCTATCGTGCGAACCGGTGTCAATCAGCCCCAGCATTTT
CDR3: CASSESIVRTGVNQPQHF

size: NA
D: TRBD1
J: TRBJ1-5
V: TRBV6-5
DNA: TGTGCCAGCAGTTCCGACAGGGGGGGACAGCCCCAGCATTTT
CDR3: CASSSDRGGQPQHF

size: NA
D: NA
J: TRBJ1-2
V: TRBV7-9
DNA: TGTGCCAGCAGCACTAGGAGGGACTATGGCTACACCTTC
CDR3: CASSTRRDYGYTF

size: NA
D: NA
J: TRBJ1-1
V: TRBV7-8
DNA: TGTGCCAGCAGCTTAAGTAGTCTGGCTGTTGTTGGGCGACAGCGGAACACTGAAGCTTTCTTT
CDR3: CASSLSSLAVVGRQRNTEAFF

size: NA
D: NA
J: TRBJ2-5
V: TRBV7-2
DNA: TGTGCCAGCAGCTCCCCGGTACAAGAGACCCAGTACTTC
CDR3: CASSSPVQETQYF

size: few
D: NA
J: TRBJ2-2
V: TRBV5-1
DNA: TGCGCCAGCTTTCCGGGGAACACCGGGGAGCTGTTTTTT
CDR3: CASFPGNTGELFF

size: NA
D: NA
J: TRBJ2-7
V: TRBV19
DNA: TGTGCCAGTAGTATCAACTACGAGCAGTACTTC
CDR3: CASSINYEQYF

size: NA
D: TRBD2
J: TRBJ2-1
V: TRBV9
DNA: TGTGCCAGCAGCGTAGTACCCAGCGGGGGAGCGTCTTTCTTC
CDR3: CASSVVPSGGASFF

size: NA
D: TRBD1
J: TRBJ1-1
V: TRBV10-1
DNA: TGCGCCAGCAGCCGGGACAGGGAGAACACTGAAGCTTTCTTT
CDR3: CASSRDRENTEAFF

size: NA
D: TRBD1
J: TRBJ1-5
V: TRBV2
DNA: TGTGCCAGCAGCGACCGGACAGGGGAGGATCAGCCCCAGCATTTT
CDR3: CASSDRTGEDQPQHF

size: NA
D: TRBD1
J: TRBJ1-2
V: TRBV29-1
DNA: TGCAGCGTTGGGGAACAGGGGCTGGCTTATGGCTACACCTTC
CDR3: CSVGEQGLAYGYTF

size: few
D: TRBD2
J: TRBJ2-2
V: TRBV7-2
DNA: TGTGCCAGCACAACGGGGGGGCCTTCGAACACCGGGGAGCTGTTTTTT
CDR3: CASTTGGPSNTGELFF

size: NA
D: NA
J: TRBJ2-5
V: TRBV9
DNA: TGTGCCAGCAGCGTAGATATAGGGCTGGGGAGGGAGACCCAGTACTTC
CDR3: CASSVDIGLGRETQYF

size: few
D: TRBD2
J: TRBJ2-3
V: TRBV6-4
DNA: TGTGCCAGCAGCCCGGGACTAGCGGGGGGTCCAGATACGCAGTATTTT
CDR3: CASSPGLAGGPDTQYF

size: NA
D: TRBD2
J: TRBJ2-7
V: TRBV6-1
DNA: TGTGCCAGCAGTGAAGCGATCGGGGGGGCGGGCGAGCAGTACTTC
CDR3: CASSEAIGGAGEQYF

size: NA
D: TRBD2
J: TRBJ2-5
V: TRBV5-1
DNA: TGCGCCAGCAGCGCCGGACTAGCGTGGGAGACCCAGTACTTC
CDR3: CASSAGLAWETQYF

size: NA
D: NA
J: TRBJ2-3
V: TRBV30
DNA: TGTGCCTGGACCCCCCGTGCAGATACGCAGTATTTT
CDR3: CAWTPRADTQYF

size: NA
D: NA
J: TRBJ1-1
V: TRBV5-1
DNA: TGCGCCAGCAGCTCCAGGGTACTGGTTGGCACTGAAGCTTTCTTT
CDR3: CASSSRVLVGTEAFF

size: NA
D: NA
J: TRBJ2-5
V: TRBV5-1
DNA: TGCGCCAGCAGCTTGACTACCTTCAGGGGCAGCGAGACCCAGTACTTC
CDR3: CASSLTTFRGSETQYF

size: NA
D: TRBD1
J: TRBJ2-1
V: TRBV15
DNA: TGTGCCACCAGCAGAGATCTCGGAGACAGGGGAGGCAATGAGCAGTTCTTC
CDR3: CATSRDLGDRGGNEQFF

size: few
D: NA
J: TRBJ2-7
V: TRBV21-1
DNA: TGTGCCAGCGGCACTGGGAGTGGGTTCCACGAGCAGTACTTC
CDR3: CASGTGSGFHEQYF

size: NA
D: NA
J: TRBJ2-7
V: TRBV18
DNA: TGTGCCAGCTCACCACCGGGACAACAGAGCTCCTACGAGCAGTACTTC
CDR3: CASSPPGQQSSYEQYF

size: NA
D: TRBD1
J: TRBJ1-1
V: TRBV30
DNA: TGTGCCTGGGACAGGGGGGAATCGGGCGCTTTCTTT
CDR3: CAWDRGESGAFF

size: NA
D: NA
J: TRBJ2-7
V: TRBV6-6
DNA: TGTGCCAGCAGTTACTCGATTGGCGGGGCAGCCTACGAGCAGTACTTC
CDR3: CASSYSIGGAAYEQYF

size: few
D: NA
J: TRBJ2-7
V: TRBV6-5
DNA: TGTGCCAGCAGCCCCCGGGACTCCGAGCAGTACTTC
CDR3: CASSPRDSEQYF

size: few
D: NA
J: TRBJ1-3
V: TRBV25-1
DNA: TGTGCCAGCAGTGAGGCGCTAGCCGGAAACACCATATATTTT
CDR3: CASSEALAGNTIYF

size: NA
D: TRBD1
J: TRBJ2-7
V: TRBV15
DNA: TGTGCCACCAGCAGAGATCTCCAGGGGGCCTACGAGCAGTACTTC
CDR3: CATSRDLQGAYEQYF

size: NA
D: TRBD1
J: TRBJ1-2
V: TRBV2
DNA: TGTGCCAGCAGTGATAACAGGGGAAACTATGGCTACACCTTC
CDR3: CASSDNRGNYGYTF

size: NA
D: NA
J: TRBJ1-2
V: TRBV2
DNA: TGTGCCAGCAGTGACCGACAGGAGACCTATGGCTACACCTTC
CDR3: CASSDRQETYGYTF

size: NA
D: TRBD2
J: TRBJ2-5
V: TRBV5-4
DNA: TGTGCCAGCACCCCTTCCACGGGGGGCCAAGAGACCCAGTACTTC
CDR3: CASTPSTGGQETQYF

size: NA
D: NA
J: TRBJ2-7
V: TRBV7-9
DNA: TGTGCCAGCAGCTTACAGCGGGACGAGCAGTACTTC
CDR3: CASSLQRDEQYF

size: NA
D: NA
J: TRBJ1-1
V: TRBV6-5
DNA: TGTGCCAGCAGTTACTCCCGGCCCACTACCAAATCTGAAGCTTTCTTT
CDR3: CASSYSRPTTKSEAFF

size: once
D: NA
J: TRBJ2-5
V: TRBV5-6
DNA: TGTGCCAGCAGCGGAACGTGGGGACTGGAAGAGACCCAGTACTTC
CDR3: CASSGTWGLEETQYF

size: NA
D: NA
J: TRBJ1-6
V: TRBV9
DNA: TGTGCCAGCAGCGTAGATCAGAGACTACTGAGCTCCTATAATTCACCCCTCCACTTT
CDR3: CASSVDQRLLSSYNSPLHF

size: NA
D: TRBD1
J: TRBJ1-2
V: TRBV7-2
DNA: TGTGCCAGCAGCCCGTCTTTCGGGGACAGCTATGGCTACACCTTC
CDR3: CASSPSFGDSYGYTF

size: NA
D: NA
J: TRBJ1-1
V: TRBV6-6
DNA: TGTGCCAGCATCAGAGAAGGGACACCTAACACTGAAGCTTTCTTT
CDR3: CASIREGTPNTEAFF

size: NA
D: NA
J: TRBJ2-3
V: TRBV2
DNA: TGTGCCAGCACCCCGCGGGACCCTCCATACACAGATACGCAGTATTTT
CDR3: CASTPRDPPYTDTQYF

size: NA
D: NA
J: TRBJ1-5
V: TRBV7-8
DNA: TGTGCCAGCAGCTTAGAATTAAATCAGCCCCAGCATTTT
CDR3: CASSLELNQPQHF

size: NA
D: TRBD1
J: TRBJ1-1
V: TRBV6-6
DNA: TGTGCCAGCAGTTACCCCGGGACAGGGGTGCCTGAAGCTTTCTTT
CDR3: CASSYPGTGVPEAFF

size: NA
D: NA
J: TRBJ2-5
V: TRBV5-1
DNA: TGCGCCAGCAGCCAAAGACTTCTCCAAGAGACCCAGTACTTC
CDR3: CASSQRLLQETQYF

size: NA
D: NA
J: TRBJ2-3
V: TRBV5-1
DNA: TGCGCCAGCAGCATCCAGCGGGGCACAGATACGCAGTATTTT
CDR3: CASSIQRGTDTQYF

size: few
D: NA
J: TRBJ1-2
V: TRBV5-4
DNA: TGTGCCAGCAGTTACACCGGGACACCATTTGGTAGCTATGGCTACACCTTC
CDR3: CASSYTGTPFGSYGYTF

size: NA
D: NA
J: TRBJ2-5
V: TRBV5-1
DNA: TGCGCCAGCAGCGCGGGGGAGACCCAGTACTTC
CDR3: CASSAGETQYF

size: NA
D: TRBD1
J: TRBJ2-7
V: TRBV13
DNA: TGTGCCAGCAGCTTACGTGGGACAGGCCGGGAACAGTACTTC
CDR3: CASSLRGTGREQYF

size: NA
D: TRBD2
J: TRBJ2-3
V: TRBV6-5
DNA: TGTGCCAGCAGTCTGTTAACGGGGGGAGCAGATACGCAGTATTTT
CDR3: CASSLLTGGADTQYF

size: once
D: NA
J: TRBJ2-7
V: TRBV5-4
DNA: TGTGCCAGCAGCTCTAACAGGGGAGGAACCTACGAGCAGTACTTC
CDR3: CASSSNRGGTYEQYF